These T cell receptor beta chains were read from a single sample in a study of cytomegalovirus exposure and HLA in healthy donors. Sequencing used immunoSEQ multiplex PCR; TCRdb keeps in-frame clones, though not all of them. The profile shows roughly 99,000 clones, around 74% of them singletons. The sample comprised PBMCs. The receptors come from a male donor in good health and CMV-seronegative. CDR3s include the opening cysteine and the closing phenylalanine or tryptophan. D genes are given only for firm matches.

V gene	CDR3 length	J gene	D gene	CDR3 protein
TRBV7-8	17	TRBJ1-5	TRBD1	CASSLGAGGWSNQPQHF
TRBV6-5	15	TRBJ2-2	.	CASSSQTLNTGELFF
TRBV29-1	13	TRBJ1-3	.	CSVRELTGNTIYF
TRBV6-5	13	TRBJ2-7	.	CASQGIGSYEQYF
TRBV6-5	15	TRBJ1-2	TRBD1	CASSYSEQGVWGYTF
TRBV9	15	TRBJ2-2	TRBD2	CASSVSGGLTGELFF
TRBV29-1	13	TRBJ1-5	TRBD1	CSVGTGGDQPQHF
TRBV11-2	15	TRBJ1-1	TRBD1	CASSTGQGAVTEAFF
TRBV28	13	TRBJ1-1	TRBD1	CASSPGTADEAFF
TRBV2	15	TRBJ1-2	TRBD1	CASSSTGTGFHGYTF